The sequence of this TCR beta chain was determined in a study of graft-versus-host responses after intestinal transplantation. Turning to this clone: A read error may be the cause here, since a much bigger clone is one base away. The sample carries other DNA sequences with the same CDR3.

TCRdb's table, derived via immunoSEQ multiplex PCR, lists solely in-frame clones and lacks some. The sample carries over 6,500 clones, approximately 24% recorded once. The CDR3 spans 13 residues. V lost 1 base to trimming and J lost 3 bases, with 10 bases between them. Looked up from germline, CDR1 is GTSNPN and CDR2 is SVGIG (reference sequence). Co-plating was performed using around 200,000 CFSE-labeled responder cells and around 200,000 irradiated, violet-dye-labeled stimulator cells. Sequencing used alloreactive CD8+ T cells from a mixed lymphocyte reaction culture, obtained before transplantation. Stated subset: CFSE-low proliferating T cells sorted from roughly 6-day pre-transplant mixed lymphocyte reaction (GvH or HvG direction). The gene calls are TRBV30 and TRBJ2-7; possibly TRBD2 for D (6 bases). The clonotype comes from a human patient who was an organ donor for intestinal transplantation. The CDR3 is CAWSGPGDYEQYF. CDR3 DNA sequence: TGTGCCTGGAGTGGTCCGGGGGACTACGAGCAGTACTTC.